One and the same sample provided the 27 T cell receptor beta chains below, sequenced in a study of T cells in Graves' hyperthyroidism and ophthalmopathy. Amplification of TCR beta CDR3 regions was performed using RNA transcripts as template. In the first-round RT-PCR of the TCR CDR3, the HTBI primer set was used. TCRdb used MiXCR to reprocess the multiplex PCR reads, holding one entry per CDR3 protein. The sample records around 690,000 distinct CDR3 sequences, 17% being singletons. The sequenced sample consisted of blood. Receptors were obtained from a man in his fifties with Graves' hyperthyroidism.

CDR3: CASSRGQRGYTF. CDR3 coding DNA: TGTGCCAGCAGTCGTGGACAGCGGGGCTACACCTTC. This sequence joins TRBV25-1 and TRBJ1-2; possibly TRBD1 for D (6 bases). Germline CDR1 is MGHDK and CDR2 is SYGVNS. The CDR3 has 12 residues. V lost 5 bases and J 8 bases, leaving 12 bases between the germline ends.

This rearrangement joins TRBV20-1 to TRBJ1-6; possible D gene TRBD1, 5 bases. Germline values: CDR1 DFQATT, CDR2 SNEGSKA (reference sequence). V lost 3 bases and J 8 bases, leaving 11 bases between the germline ends. This CDR3 has 13 residues. The CDR3 region is CSASGQGDSPLHF. The DNA of the CDR3 is TGCAGTGCTAGTGGGCAGGGAGATTCACCCCTCCACTTT.

This clonotype has at least ten counts. The rearrangement joins TRBV12-3 or TRBV12-4 to TRBJ2-1; 10 bases line up with TRBD1. The length of the CDR3 is 16 residues. Trimming cost V 5 bases and J 7 bases; bases outside gene matches: 11. In DNA form, the CDR3 reads TGTGCCAGCAGTAAGAGAGACAGGGGGCTCGGGAATGAGCAGTTCTTC. As protein: CASSKRDRGLGNEQFF.

This clonotype was counted at least ten times. The chain links TRBV2 to TRBJ2-1; perhaps TRBD2 as D (5 bases). The CDR3 is 15 amino acids. Germline CDR1 SNHLY, CDR2 FYNNEI. V shed 7 bases and J shed 2 bases, with 15 bases lying between them. CDR3 coding DNA: TGTGCCAGCATTAGCGCCAGTACTGCCTACAATGAGCAGTTCTTC. Residues: CASISASTAYNEQFF.

This clonotype was detected many times. The V and J genes are TRBV7-8 and TRBJ2-1, with D uncertain. The CDR3 is 14 amino acids. Trimming stripped 2 bases from V and 3 bases from J, with 8 bases between. Germline CDR1 reads SGHVS; CDR2 reads FQNEAQ. The CDR3 DNA follows: TGTGCCAGCAGCTTAAGTCCCAACTACAATGAGCAGTTCTTC. As protein: CASSLSPNYNEQFF.

This chain links TRBV6-5 with TRBJ2-2, with D maybe TRBD2 (6 bases). V was pared by 0 bases and J by 3 bases, with 17 bases between. The CDR3 spans 18 residues. The germline gives CDR1 MNHEY, CDR2 SVGAGI. CDR3 sequence reads: CASSYSGLAGLDTGELFF. Written as DNA, the CDR3 is TGTGCCAGCAGTTACTCGGGATTGGCGGGACTGGACACCGGGGAGCTGTTTTTT.

In this sample, this clonotype turned up many times. This chain links TRBV2 with TRBJ2-7; 10 bases line up with TRBD2. Germline loops: CDR1 SNHLY, CDR2 FYNNEI. This CDR3 spans 15 amino acids. Trimming cost V 3 bases and J 0 bases; bases outside gene matches: 2. This chain's CDR3 is CASSDLAGVSYEQYF. CDR3 DNA sequence: TGTGCCAGCAGTGACCTAGCGGGGGTCTCCTACGAGCAGTACTTC.

V and J are TRBV9 and TRBJ2-5; the match to TRBD1 covers 8 bases. CDR3 length: 14 residues. Looked up from germline, CDR1 is SGDLS and CDR2 is YYNGEE. The ends lost 5 bases at V and 1 base at J; junction bases unmatched: 4. The CDR3, as DNA: TGTGCCAGCAGGCAGGGGGCCAGCCAAGAGACCCAGTACTTC. This gives the protein CASRQGASQETQYF.

The gene calls are TRBV4-3 and TRBJ2-6; the D is unclear. This CDR3 spans 16 amino acids. The V and J ends lost 2 bases and 4 bases respectively, with 12 bases between them. Germline CDR1 reads LGHNA; CDR2 reads YSLEER. CDR3 residues: CASSQMGSSGANVLTF. The CDR3 nucleotides are TGCGCCAGCAGCCAAATGGGCTCCTCCGGGGCCAACGTCCTGACTTTC.

The V gene is TRBV30, the J gene TRBJ2-3; D gene unclear. V was shortened by 5 bases and J by 6 bases, with 12 bases between the two germline ends. Looked up from germline, CDR1 is GTSNPN and CDR2 is SVGIG (reference sequence). The CDR3 extends over 12 amino acids. The CDR3 reads CAWGISADTQYF. The CDR3 nucleotides are TGTGCCTGGGGAATCAGTGCCGATACGCAGTATTTT.

This chain links TRBV28 with TRBJ2-5; TRBD1 agrees at 11 bases. The germline V gene encodes CDR1 MDHEN and CDR2 SYDVKM. The CDR3 length is 13 residues. J was trimmed by 5 bases and V by 11 bases; bases with no gene match: 7. CDR3 nucleotide sequence: TGTGCCGGACAGGGGGCCGGTAGCGAGACCCAGTACTTC. It yields the protein CAGQGAGSETQYF. Based on the CDR3 plus reference TRBV28 and TRBJ2-5, the full variable domain is DVKVTQSSRYLVKRTGEKVFLECVQDMDHENMFWYRQDPGLGLRLIYFSYDVKMKEKGDIPEGYSVSREKKERFSLILESASTNQTSMYLCAGQGAGSETQYFGPGTRLLVL.

This clonotype was seen at least ten times. The rearrangement joins TRBV5-6 to TRBJ2-1; D gene uncertain. Germline V gives CDR1 SGHDT, CDR2 YYEEEE. The CDR3 has 14 residues. The V and J ends lost 1 base and 6 bases respectively, with 11 bases between them. CDR3 protein: CASSLQLLINEQFF. The CDR3 nucleotides are TGTGCCAGCAGCTTGCAACTTTTGATCAATGAGCAGTTCTTC.

The rearrangement links TRBV12-3 or TRBV12-4 to TRBJ1-2, with a possible D match to TRBD1 (6 bases). The CDR3 consists of 14 residues. Trimming pared 4 bases from V and 0 bases from J, leaving 9 bases between. CDR3 nucleotide sequence: TGTGCCAGCAGTTACCGACAGGCTAACTATGGCTACACCTTC. Its protein product is CASSYRQANYGYTF.

This clonotype was detected ten times or more. The CDR3 spells CASSVGGGGSYGGYTF. CDR3 in DNA: TGTGCCAGCAGCGTAGGTGGCGGGGGGTCCTATGGAGGCTACACCTTC. The genes are TRBV9 and TRBJ1-2, with a weak D call TRBD1 (5 bases). V lost 0 bases, J lost 8 bases, and 20 bases lay in between. Germline loops: CDR1 SGDLS, CDR2 YYNGEE. CDR3 length: 16 amino acids.

The J gene is TRBJ2-1, the V gene TRBV7-9; 14 bases align to TRBD2. Looked up from germline, CDR1 is SEHNR and CDR2 is FQNEAQ (reference sequence). This CDR3 has 17 amino acids. Unmatched junction bases numbered 8, after V lost 3 bases and J lost 7 bases. The CDR3 sequence is CASSLPPTSGRVNEQFF. The CDR3 DNA sequence: TGTGCCAGCAGCTTGCCGCCGACTAGCGGGAGGGTTAATGAGCAGTTCTTC.

The CDR3 DNA reads as TGTGCCAGCAGTTTTCTGGACAGGGGGCTTTACGAGCAGTACTTC. Protein sequence: CASSFLDRGLYEQYF. The chain combines TRBV28 with TRBJ2-7, with 11 bases lining up with TRBD1. Germline V gene data show CDR1 as MDHEN and CDR2 as SYDVKM. The V gene end was trimmed by 3 bases and the J gene end by 4 bases; junction bases not matched to a gene: 5. This CDR3 is built from 15 residues.

There are many counts of this clonotype. V usage is TRBV12-3 or TRBV12-4 and J usage is TRBJ2-3, with D maybe TRBD1 (6 bases). V gave up 3 bases and J gave up 3 bases, with 16 bases separating them. This CDR3 comprises 16 residues. CDR3 in amino acids: CASSFKEFQGTDTQYF. CDR3 DNA sequence: TGTGCCAGCAGTTTTAAGGAGTTCCAGGGGACAGATACGCAGTATTTT.

About this clonotype: A much larger clone differs by one base, so this may be a read error. The chain uses TRBV5-6 and TRBJ2-7; 10 bases are a match to TRBD1. Germline CDR1 is SGHDT and CDR2 is YYEEEE. This CDR3 is built from 15 residues. CDR3 loop: CTSSKPGQGSYEQYF. Here the CDR3 DNA reads TGTACCAGCAGCAAACCGGGACAGGGGTCCTACGAGCAGTACTTC.

This clonotype was counted ten times or more. V and J are TRBV5-1 and TRBJ2-5, with 9 bases aligning to TRBD2. The V and J ends lost 4 bases and 3 bases, in that order; junction bases with no gene match: 13. CDR1 SGHRS and CDR2 YFSETQ come from the germline V gene. CDR3 length: 17 residues. CDR3 residues: CASSGSASLAGEETQYF. The CDR3 region has the DNA TGCGCCAGCAGCGGATCCGCCTCACTAGCGGGTGAAGAGACCCAGTACTTC.

Ten or more counts support this clonotype. The J gene is TRBJ1-2, the V gene TRBV6-1, with D possibly TRBD1 on 5 matching bases. Germline CDR1 is MNHNS and CDR2 is SASEGT. The CDR3 extends over 16 amino acids. Trimming shortened V by 5 bases and J by 4 bases, and 20 bases separated the two germline ends. The CDR3 protein is CASSYTGARPTYGYTF. CDR3 sequence (DNA): TGTGCCAGCAGTTATACCGGGGCCCGGCCCACCTATGGCTACACCTTC.

Comment on this clonotype: A much larger clone is a single base away; this may be a read error. The chain is built from TRBV20-1 and TRBJ2-7; possible D gene TRBD1, 5 bases. V lost 4 bases to trimming and J lost 2 bases, with 18 bases between them. The germline gives CDR1 DFQATT, CDR2 SNEGSKA (reference sequence). The CDR3 loop spans 15 amino acids. The CDR3 here is CSATNPRGLPYEQYF. For the CDR3, the DNA is TGCAGTGCTACTAATCCTAGGGGCTTACCCTACGAGCAGTACTTC.

The V and J genes are TRBV19 and TRBJ2-1; 11 nucleotides agree with TRBD2. Germline V CDR1 and CDR2: LNHDA, SQIVND (reference sequence). This CDR3 has 15 residues. V was clipped by 3 bases and J by 11 bases; unmatched bases: 9. CDR3 residues: CASSMDTSGSYKQFF. CDR3 bases: TGTGCCAGTAGTATGGATACTAGCGGGAGTTACAAGCAGTTCTTC.

This clonotype was counted only a few times. The chain uses TRBV28 and TRBJ2-2; TRBD2 matches at 11 bases. V lost 7 bases to trimming and J lost 0 bases; unmatched junction nucleotides: 7. Per germline, CDR1 MDHEN and CDR2 SYDVKM. The CDR3 totals 17 residues. The CDR3 bases are TGTGCCAGCACGGGACTAGCGGATCTCGCGAACACCGGGGAGCTGTTTTTT. Its translation: CASTGLADLANTGELFF.

This clonotype was found many times. The chain couples TRBV28 to TRBJ2-2; D uncertain. The CDR3 is 15 amino acids. V lost 3 bases and J 7 bases, leaving 15 bases between the germline ends. Germline CDR1 reads MDHEN; CDR2 reads SYDVKM. The CDR3 spells CASSFIGERDGELFF. The DNA of the CDR3 is TGTGCCAGCAGTTTCATCGGAGAAAGGGACGGGGAGCTGTTTTTT.

This clonotype was found a few times. The chain links TRBV3-1 to TRBJ2-7; TRBD2 matches 13 bases. With V trimmed by 8 bases and J by 5 bases, 3 bases remained unmatched. CDR1 LGHDT and CDR2 YNNKEL come from the germline V gene (reference sequence). CDR3 length: 13 residues. CDR3 amino acids: CASGLAGVNEQYF. As DNA, the CDR3 is TGTGCCAGCGGACTAGCGGGAGTAAACGAGCAGTACTTC.

This clonotype came up a few times. The CDR3: CASSLDPEGSQYF. The CDR3 coding sequence is TGCGCCAGCAGCTTGGACCCTGAGGGTTCGCAGTATTTT. V and J are TRBV5-1 and TRBJ2-3; D is perhaps TRBD2 (5 bases). Trimming took off 0 bases at V and 10 bases at J, with 12 bases between the two ends. Germline assignment: CDR1 SGHRS and CDR2 YFSETQ. This CDR3 is 13 amino acids long.

This clonotype has a handful of counts. The J gene is TRBJ1-1, the V gene TRBV30; D not resolved. V was shortened by 0 bases and J by 4 bases, with 6 bases between the two germline ends. Germline values: CDR1 GTSNPN, CDR2 SVGIG (reference sequence). This CDR3 comprises 12 residues. DNA of the CDR3: TGTGCCTGGAGTGTGAGCGTCACTGAAGCTTTCTTT. Translation: CAWSVSVTEAFF.